These T cell receptor beta chains were read from a single sample in a study of blood T cell repertoires in COVID-19. This table comes from immunoSEQ multiplex PCR, and its TCRdb copy is limited to in-frame clones, with some not included. The data contain hundreds of thousands of clones, approximately 88% of them seen just once; the ten biggest clones take up around 12%. The material sequenced was peripheral blood. The receptor source for this set is a woman between 45 and 60 years old with COVID-19, enrolled during active disease. The CDR3 runs from the conserved cysteine through the conserved F or W. Each record gives: CDR3 protein, CDR3 DNA, D gene, CDR3 length, V gene, clone size, J gene. The D gene is left open where the match is weak. For some rows the clone size is stated as once, few or many, or as a class when expanded; others skip it.

CASSEVPTGGEKLFF	TGTGCCAGCAGTGAAGTTCCGACAGGGGGGGAAAAACTGTTTTTT	TRBD1	15	TRBV2	.	TRBJ1-4
CASSFQGLNTEAFF	TGCGCCAGCAGCTTCCAGGGTTTGAACACTGAAGCTTTCTTT	.	14	TRBV5-1	.	TRBJ1-1
CASSPNFRGRGTEAFF	TGCGCCAGCAGCCCCAACTTTAGGGGGCGGGGTACTGAAGCTTTCTTT	TRBD1	16	TRBV5-1	.	TRBJ1-1
CASSQDLGQEYGYTF	TGTGCCAGCAGCCAAGATCTGGGACAGGAATATGGCTACACCTTC	TRBD1	15	TRBV4-2	few	TRBJ1-2
CASSLVLAGPRSNVLTF	TGCGCCAGCAGCTTGGTTTTGGCGGGACCTAGGTCCAACGTCCTGACTTTC	.	17	TRBV5-1	.	TRBJ2-6
CASGTGFGYEQYF	TGTGCCAGCGGTACAGGGTTTGGGTACGAGCAGTACTTC	.	13	TRBV6-5	.	TRBJ2-7
CASSSSSGTIGEQFF	TGTGCCAGCAGCTCATCCAGTGGGACTATCGGGGAGCAGTTCTTC	TRBD2	15	TRBV5-5	.	TRBJ2-1
CASSSETGAQYF	TGTGCCAGCAGTTCCGAGACGGGGGCGCAGTATTTT	.	12	TRBV6-5	.	TRBJ2-3
CASSLARGDREKLFF	TGTGCCAGCAGCTTAGCTCGGGGGGACAGGGAAAAACTGTTTTTT	TRBD1	15	TRBV7-8	.	TRBJ1-4
CASSIGRGTGELFF	TGTGCCAGTAGTATCGGTCGCGGGACCGGGGAGCTGTTTTTT	.	14	TRBV19	.	TRBJ2-2
CASSLTGTNTEAFF	TGTGCCAGCAGCCTTACAGGGACGAACACTGAAGCTTTCTTT	.	14	TRBV3-1/TRBV3-2	.	TRBJ1-1
CASSITSGTSQYF	TGTGCCAGCAGTATCACCTCCGGGACATCGCAGTATTTT	.	13	TRBV28	.	TRBJ2-3
CASSLREGPSYEQYF	TGTGCCAGCAGCCTGCGAGAGGGCCCGTCCTACGAGCAGTACTTC	.	15	TRBV11-2	.	TRBJ2-7
CASSASGVGENIQYF	TGTGCCAGCAGCGCCTCAGGGGTTGGGGAAAACATTCAGTACTTC	.	15	TRBV9	.	TRBJ2-4
CASRLEGGGLANYGYTF	TGTGCCAGCCGTTTGGAAGGGGGCGGGTTGGCTAACTATGGCTACACCTTC	TRBD1	17	TRBV2	.	TRBJ1-2
CASSPTGETYNEQFF	TGTGCCAGTAGCCCTACGGGGGAAACCTACAATGAGCAGTTCTTC	.	15	TRBV19	.	TRBJ2-1
CASSLGMPGQVNSGNTIYF	TGTGCCAGCAGCTTGGGTATGCCGGGACAGGTGAACTCTGGAAACACCATATATTTT	TRBD1	19	TRBV5-4	.	TRBJ1-3
CASSQGLAGLYNEQFF	TGTGCCAGCAGCCAGGGACTAGCGGGGCTATACAATGAGCAGTTCTTC	TRBD2	16	TRBV7-3	.	TRBJ2-1
CASTPLGSRTQYF	TGTGCCAGCACCCCTTTAGGGAGTAGGACGCAGTATTTT	.	13	TRBV6-5	.	TRBJ2-3
CASCRGAWNSPLHF	TGTGCCAGTTGCAGGGGTGCTTGGAATTCACCCCTCCACTTT	.	14	TRBV19	.	TRBJ1-6
CAWSVARSNQPQHF	TGTGCCTGGAGTGTTGCCAGATCCAATCAGCCCCAGCATTTT	.	14	TRBV30	.	TRBJ1-5
CASSLTPGGYGYTF	TGTGCCAGCAGCCTAACTCCAGGGGGCTATGGCTACACCTTC	TRBD1	14	TRBV27	.	TRBJ1-2
CASTRDRKDGYTF	TGTGCCAGCACCAGGGACAGGAAAGATGGCTACACCTTC	TRBD1	13	TRBV7-9	.	TRBJ1-2
CASSLQGAKNIQYF	TGTGCCAGCAGCCTCCAGGGGGCCAAAAACATTCAGTACTTC	.	14	TRBV6-5	.	TRBJ2-4
CASSPGDSGVPQETQYF	TGTGCCAGCAGCCCGGGTGATAGCGGGGTACCCCAAGAGACCCAGTACTTC	TRBD2	17	TRBV7-9	.	TRBJ2-5
CASSAGGDGELFF	TGTGCCAGCAGCGCGGGGGGCGACGGGGAGCTGTTTTTT	TRBD2	13	TRBV5-4	.	TRBJ2-2
CASTGSSSTDTQYF	TGTGCCAGCACGGGATCCTCTAGCACAGATACGCAGTATTTT	.	14	TRBV9	.	TRBJ2-3
CASSYPGTGNYGYTF	TGTGCCAGCAGTTACCCTGGGACAGGGAACTATGGCTACACCTTC	TRBD1	15	TRBV6-6	.	TRBJ1-2
CASTTPPGQYNEQFF	TGTGCCAGCACTACCCCCCCAGGACAGTACAATGAGCAGTTCTTC	.	15	TRBV28	.	TRBJ2-1
CASSDWTVNYEQYF	TGTGCCAGCAGTGATTGGACTGTGAACTACGAGCAGTACTTC	.	14	TRBV6-1	.	TRBJ2-7